This record concerns one T cell receptor (beta chain) sequence. The data are from a study of blood T cell repertoires in COVID-19. Overall study: Specimens from acute and convalescent COVID-19 originated in the United States, Italy and Spain. PBMCs, B-cell-depleted T cells, or T cells were the source of the cDNA or gDNA that made up the material.

Profiling relied on immunoSEQ multiplex PCR, and the TCRdb table lists in-frame clones only, not all of them. The sample shows some 250,000 clones, about 86% of them seen only once. The CDR3 covers 18 residues. The trim removed 2 bases at V and 5 bases at J, leaving 9 bases unmatched. Germline V gene sequence: CDR1 SEHNR, CDR2 FQNEAQ (reference sequence). Sequencing was performed on peripheral blood. The chain is built from TRBV7-9 and TRBJ2-5; 15 bases are a match to TRBD2. The sequence derives from a woman aged 30 to 39 who had recovered from COVID-19. CDR3 amino acids: CASSLTRTSGGAEETQYF. The CDR3 DNA follows: TGTGCCAGCAGCTTAACACGGACTAGCGGGGGGGCGGAGGAGACCCAGTACTTC.